The T cell receptor beta chain described here comes from a study of blood T cell repertoires in COVID-19. The V gene's germline CDR1 is LGHNA and CDR2 YSLEER. The CDR3 extends over 14 amino acids. Germline trimming cut 3 bases from V and 7 bases from J; bases unmatched to any gene: 5. Method: immunoSEQ multiplex PCR; TCRdb's copy keeps in-frame clones and lacks some. The table shows over 65,000 clones, with about 80% occurring only once. V usage is TRBV4-3 and J usage is TRBJ1-5; TRBD1 agrees at 8 bases. This TCR derives from a woman aged 40 to 50 with active or convalescent COVID-19. The material sequenced was peripheral blood. The CDR3 is CASSQAGGGQPQHF. CDR3 coding DNA: TGCGCCAGCAGCCAGGCAGGGGGCGGCCAGCCCCAGCATTTT.